This entry is about one TCR beta chain. The PCR used 60 Vbeta and 13 Jbeta primers. Assay: immunoSEQ multiplex PCR; the TCRdb copy retains only in-frame clones and omits some. The table has about 160,000 clones, around 80% seen once. Looked up from germline, CDR1 is GTSNPN and CDR2 is SVGIG (reference sequence). The CDR3 is 17 amino acids. Trimming pared 3 bases from V and 2 bases from J, leaving 23 bases between. The data derive from a study of cytomegalovirus exposure and HLA in healthy donors. The wider study: Previous work identified roughly 120 million unique TCR beta sequences from roughly 170 million T cells. In an early release, HLA-typed donors contributed tens of millions of unique TCR sequences.

Likely unrecorded immune exposures existed in these nominally healthy donors. Sequencing input: PBMCs. The chain uses TRBV30 and TRBJ2-7, with D unresolved. The receptor was derived from a female donor in good health and CMV-seronegative. The CDR3 is CAWSSLSTDISPYEQYF. The CDR3 DNA reads TGTGCCTGGAGCTCCTTATCGACCGACATCAGCCCCTACGAGCAGTACTTC.